This T cell receptor beta chain comes out of a study of shared clonotypes between healthy human individuals. The method was immunoSEQ multiplex PCR; TCRdb's version includes in-frame clones alone and lacks a portion of them. The table records millions of clones, over 85% of them present only once. The V and J ends lost 8 bases and 3 bases, in that order; junction bases with no gene match: 6. From germline, CDR1 is MNHNS and CDR2 SASEGT. CDR3 length: 13 amino acids. As to this clone: The antigen remains undetermined.

Regarding the study as a whole: Only blood was sampled; tissue repertoires likely differ. Relative to their counterparts shared across all four donors, non-shared clonotypes exhibited diminished generation probabilities.

The source is a young man in good health. Material for sequencing was naive CD4+ T cells sorted from blood. Subset given: CD45RA+ positively selected. V gene TRBV6-1 combines with J gene TRBJ2-7; 8 bases fit TRBD1. The CDR3 spells CASLDRGNYEQYF. The CDR3, as DNA: TGTGCCAGCCTTGACAGGGGAAACTACGAGCAGTACTTC.